This T cell receptor beta chain is from a study of shared clonotypes between healthy human individuals. Data came from immunoSEQ multiplex PCR; TCRdb stores just in-frame clones and leaves some out. The sample contains roughly 1 million clones, more than 65% of which appear only once. This TCR was recovered from a man younger than 35 in good health. The material sequenced was memory CD4+ T cells sorted from blood. Subset reported: CD45RA-negative fraction.

CDR3 region: CASSSTTGGYEQYF. CDR3 DNA sequence: TGTGCCAGCAGCTCGACGACAGGGGGGTACGAGCAGTACTTC. This chain links TRBV5-4 with TRBJ2-7; 9 bases agree with TRBD1. The CDR3 is 14 residues long. Unmatched junction bases numbered 5, after V lost 3 bases and J lost 4 bases. The germline gives CDR1 SGHNT, CDR2 YYREEE (reference sequence).